This TCR beta chain was sequenced for a study of Ad26.COV2.S vaccination and SARS-CoV-2 variants (dated by TCRdb to the early 2020s). The study in broad terms: Donors in the vaccine arm were drawn from COV1001, a multicentre, randomized, double-blind, placebo-controlled phase I-IIa trial testing Ad26.COV2.S in healthy adults. The TCR-sequenced set comprised about 32 samples: some 19 Ad26.COV2.S vaccine recipients, 5 placebo recipients and 8 SARS-CoV-2 convalescent individuals. Trial participants were randomized into five groups of five, in which low-dose or high-dose Ad26.COV2.S was given once or twice, or placebo was given on both occasions. Investigators did not know the trial group allocation while performing experiments and assessing outcomes. The specificity and breadth of SARS-CoV-2-reactive T cell receptors after Ad26.COV2.S vaccination were assessed by TCRbeta repertoire sequencing. Dosing of Ad26.COV2.S was intramuscular, at either 5x10^10 or 1x10^11 viral particles, delivered as one shot or as two shots spaced 56 days apart. Study-level results and caveats: Higher spike-specific TCR breadth was observed in Ad26.COV2.S recipients than in placebo recipients (P = 0.0014). The authors noted that the TCR breadth and depth analyses may have underestimated total T cell responses. Vaccine and placebo recipients had similar non-spike TCR breadth, a finding consistent with the vaccine containing only spike. The study was not powered to compare responses between vaccine doses or regimens. After vaccination, substantial breadth of spike-specific CD8+ and CD4+ T cell responses was reported.

The CDR3 goes from the cysteine to the phenylalanine over 14 residues. Only CDR3 DNA is held: 42 bases, read in frame from base 1. The germline V gene sets CDR1 to SGDLS and CDR2 to YYNGEE. Trimming at the junction amounts to 0 bases on V and 3 bases on J, and the germline ends lie 9 bases apart. What this sample's treatment or condition label stands for: around 19 received Ad26.COV2.S at low or high dose, single or two shots; roughly 5 received placebo; per-sample allocation not given. For vaccine and placebo recipients, repertoires were sequenced using samples collected on day 63 after the first injection. In Cohort 1b, about two dozen adults aged 18-55 years were enrolled at a single site in Boston, USA, between 29 July and 7 August 2020. Ad26.COV2.S consisted of a replication-incompetent adenovirus type 26 vector by which a prefusion-stabilized SARS-CoV-2 spike protein from the original Wuhan strain was expressed.

In regard to this clone: The specificity of this receptor is unknown. Base-call qualities are not available, and no considerably larger clone is one nucleotide away.

TCRbeta CDR3 regions were sequenced with the immunoSEQ Assay. After extraction, genomic DNA underwent amplification by bias-controlled multiplex PCR, followed by high-throughput sequencing. On the authors' methods: To quantify the absolute abundance of every unique TCRbeta CDR3 region, sequences were collapsed and filtered. T cell fraction was estimated by normalizing TCRbeta template counts to usable DNA, which was measured by amplifying reference genes present in all nucleated cells. Repertoire TCRs were annotated as SARS-CoV-2-specific when V gene, CDR3 amino acid sequence and J gene were exactly matched to a known reactive TCR set. The reference SARS-CoV-2 TCR set was obtained from MIRA and was filtered for enrichment in COVID-19-positive ImmuneCODE repertoires, whereby public or cross-reactive TCRs were removed. Using the MIRA antigens, annotated TCRs were further analysed by specific ORF or by position within an ORF. Breadth was defined as annotated unique rearrangements over total unique productive rearrangements; depth was the summed frequency of those rearrangements. TCR breadth was compared between groups using two-sided Wilcoxon rank-sum tests. TCRdb holds this immuneACCESS table with in-frame rearrangements only. Some clones are missing; in checked studies, unresolved V genes explain under half, and the rest has no known cause. D and trimming were read from the DNA, whereas the V and J calls and clone size are those reported in that table. The sample table records about 370,000 clones; 80% to 90% of these occur just once. Of the sample, under 3.5% is held by the ten largest clones.

The chain was built from TRBV9 and TRBJ1-2, with an unclear D gene assignment. The receptor was derived from a person between 18 and 59 years old who received the Ad26.COV2.S COVID-19 vaccine or a placebo. The sequenced sample was peripheral blood, obtained in a trial of Ad26.COV2.S vaccine versus placebo. The DNA is TGTGCCAGCAGCGTAGGGACCTTCGACTATGGCTACACCTTC. The resulting protein is CASSVGTFDYGYTF. Joined to the reference TRBV9 and TRBJ1-2 proteins, this CDR3 gives the full variable domain: DSGVTQTPKHLITATGQRVTLRCSPRSGDLSVYWYQQSLDQGLQFLIQYYNGEERAKGNILERFSAQQFPDLHSELNLSSLELGDSALYFCASSVGTFDYGYTFGSGTRLTVV.